This TCR beta chain was sequenced in a study of T cell repertoires in cytomegalovirus infection. TCRdb re-analysed the reads in MiXCR, keeping a single row per CDR3 protein. The table has hundreds of thousands of distinct CDR3 sequences, about 30% seen once; the top ten hold roughly 20%. The CDR3 extends over 14 amino acids. Trimming pared 2 bases from V and 7 bases from J, leaving 11 bases between. Germline V gene data show CDR1 as LGHDT and CDR2 as YNNKEL (reference sequence). On this clonotype itself: What it recognizes is unknown.

Source: cultured PBMCs, taken from culture after CMV antigen stimulation. The chain employs TRBV3-1 and TRBJ1-4; D remains unclear. The source of this sequence is a human donor in good health (CMV status not recorded). Some clones in this sample may be carry-over from other donors' samples. This CDR3 is CASSQSRGSEKLFF. In nucleotides, the CDR3 is TGTGCCAGCAGCCAATCCCGAGGAAGTGAAAAACTGTTTTTT.